The clone carrying this TCR beta chain was counted ten times or more. The antigen remains unidentified. Amplified regions were TCR beta CDR3 sequences from RNA transcripts. The primer set for the first-round RT-PCR of the TCR CDR3 was HTBI. From the multiplex PCR reads, TCRdb called clonotypes with MiXCR, one entry per CDR3 protein. Here the sample spans about 350,000 distinct CDR3 sequences, roughly 13% being singletons. This sample was taken from a study of T cells in Graves' hyperthyroidism and ophthalmopathy. Diagnosis rested on symptoms, serum thyroxine and TRAb, thyroid ultrasound, and orbital computed tomography. Overall study findings and caveats: Onset of ophthalmopathy came a median roughly 6.5 months after the model predicted it.

The germline V gene has CDR1 SGHAT and CDR2 FQNNGV. This CDR3 spans 14 amino acids. Trimming cost V 5 bases and J 3 bases; bases outside gene matches: 4. The receptor was derived from a woman aged 25-40 years with Graves' hyperthyroidism. This chain joins TRBV11-2 and TRBJ2-7; 10 positions match TRBD1. Material for sequencing was blood. DNA of the CDR3: TGTGCCAGCAGCCCCTGGACAGGGGGCTACGAGCAGTACTTC. Its translation: CASSPWTGGYEQYF.